The next 25 T cell receptor beta chains were all read from a single sample in a study of blood T cells in healthy people across ages. It was with a sample-barcoded 5' primer and a J-beta primer mix that a second PCR of roughly 6 to 12 cycles was run. TCRdb used MiXCR to reprocess the 5' RACE reads, holding one entry per CDR3 protein. Of 750,000 to 950,000 distinct CDR3 sequences in the sample, 25% to 35% are singletons; the top ten hold roughly 10%. The sample also formed part of further work on T cells of mothers and their children.

Source material: blood. The receptors here all came from a woman aged 40 to 50 in good health.

In regard to this clonotype: This could be a read error, since a much larger clone is one nucleotide away. This chain links TRBV5-1 with TRBJ2-1, with TRBD2 identical over 8 bases. The CDR3 sequence is 16 residues long. The germline V gene has CDR1 SGHRS and CDR2 YFSETQ. Trimming removed 2 bases from V and 9 bases from J; junction bases left unmatched: 13. CDR3 nucleotide sequence: TGCGCCAGCAGCTTATCCGGGACTAGGGGTGCCGCTGAGCAGTTCTTC. It translates to CASSLSGTRGAAEQFF.

This clonotype was detected ten times or more. The genes are TRBV28 and TRBJ2-1; no reliable D call. The germline V and J ends were trimmed by 8 bases and 6 bases, with 8 bases remaining between them. Germline-derived CDR1 and CDR2 are MDHEN and SYDVKM. This CDR3 has 11 residues. The CDR3 nucleotides read TGTGCCAGCTCTTATTCCAATGAGCAGTTCTTC. It encodes CASSYSNEQFF.

Details on this clonotype: One end of the junction is discordant with germline, which a read error may explain. The chain has TRBV7-9 and TRBJ1-2; D remains ambiguous. Germline CDR1 reads SEHNR; CDR2 reads FQNEAQ (reference sequence). The CDR3 contains 14 residues. The DNA for the CDR3 is TGTGCCAGTAGCTTAGGAACGCTATTCTATGGCTACACCTTC. This encodes CASSLGTLFYGYTF.

At least ten counts were recorded for this clonotype. The J gene is TRBJ2-7, the V gene TRBV4-1; the D call may be TRBD1 or TRBD2 (7 bases each). Trimming pared 4 bases from V and 7 bases from J, leaving 20 bases between. The CDR3 is 15 residues long. From germline, CDR1 is MGHRA and CDR2 YSYEKL. Here the CDR3 DNA reads TGCGCCAGCAGCCTAAGGGAGGGGGCCCCCGTTGAGCAGTACTTC. Its translation: CASSLREGAPVEQYF.

This clonotype was observed at least ten times. A clone one base away is much larger, so this may be a read error. CDR3 in amino acids: CASSPPGNSRGNEQYF. Here the CDR3 DNA reads TGTGCCAGCTCCCCCCCCGGAAACTCCCGGGGCAATGAGCAGTACTTC. The chain recombines TRBV18 with TRBJ2-7, with D possibly called TRBD1 or TRBD2 (5 bases each). V was pared by 6 bases and J by 7 bases, with 25 bases between. CDR3 length: 16 residues. Looked up from germline, CDR1 is KGHSH and CDR2 is LQKENI. The full variable domain, completed using reference TRBV18 and TRBJ2-7, is NAGVMQNPRHLVRRRGQEARLRCSPMKGHSHVYWYRQLPEEGLKFMVYLQKENIIDESGMPKERFSAEFPKEGPSILRIQQVVRGDSAAYFCASSPPGNSRGNEQYFGPGTRLTVT.

The sample holds many counts of this clonotype. The V gene is TRBV2, the J gene TRBJ2-1; no definite D call. CDR3 length equals 10 residues. The V and J ends lost 7 bases and 10 bases respectively, with 8 bases between them. Germline V lookup: CDR1 SNHLY, CDR2 FYNNEI. CDR3 loop: CASTALEQFF. The CDR3 DNA reads TGTGCCAGCACGGCACTAGAGCAGTTCTTC. The entire variable domain, with the rest obtained from reference TRBV2 and TRBJ2-1, is as follows: EPEVTQTPSHQVTQMGQEVILRCVPISNHLYFYWYRQILGQKVEFLVSFYNNEISEKSEIFDDQFSVERPDGSNFTLKIRSTKLEDSAMYFCASTALEQFFGPGTRLTVL.

There are a few counts of this clonotype. This chain uses TRBV20-1 with TRBJ2-1; the D gene is possibly TRBD2 (6 bases). From germline, CDR1 is DFQATT and CDR2 SNEGSKA (reference sequence). With 0 bases removed from V and 5 bases from J, the gap between germline ends came to 14 bases. This CDR3 has 15 amino acids. The CDR3 loop reads CSARDWRGPNNEQFF. The CDR3, as DNA: TGCAGTGCTAGAGATTGGCGGGGCCCGAACAATGAGCAGTTCTTC.

The V gene is TRBV29-1, the J gene TRBJ2-2, with D perhaps matching TRBD1 (7 bases). The CDR3 has 16 amino acids. V was cut by 0 bases and J by 3 bases, with 14 bases left in between. CDR1 SQVTM and CDR2 ANQGSEA come from the germline V gene. The CDR3 sequence: CSVEDRAGGYTGELFF. In DNA, the CDR3 is TGCAGCGTTGAAGATAGGGCAGGGGGGTACACCGGGGAGCTGTTTTTT.

About this clonotype: This is likely a read error, given that the CDR3 carries no conserved phenylalanine or tryptophan at its end. The chain joins TRBV20-1 to TRBJ1-6; perhaps TRBD1 as D (5 bases). The CDR3 has 15 residues. The germline V and J ends were trimmed by 2 bases and 2 bases, with 10 bases remaining between them. Germline loops: CDR1 DFQATT, CDR2 SNEGSKA (reference sequence). For the CDR3, the DNA is TGCAGTGCTAGACAGGGCAGCCCCTATAATTCACCCCTCCACGTT. This codes for CSARQGSPYNSPLHV.

The rearrangement uses TRBV20-1 and TRBJ2-1, with no clear D. The DNA end is a closer match to TRBJ2-7, so the J assignment may be wrong. There are 16 residues in the CDR3. Germline CDR1 DFQATT, CDR2 SNEGSKA (reference sequence). CDR3 sequence reads: CSARDLTQHSYNEQYF. Written as DNA, the CDR3 is TGCAGTGCTAGAGACCTCACTCAGCACTCCTACAATGAGCAGTACTTC.

This chain connects TRBV28 to TRBJ1-2; unclear D gene. The length of the CDR3 is 14 residues. CDR1 and CDR2 (germline): MDHEN, SYDVKM. The V gene lost 8 bases and the J gene lost 6 bases, with 19 bases spanning the gap. The CDR3 DNA sequence: TGTGCCAGCTCGAGTGGCAGCCAAAACCATGGCTACACCTTC. Amino acid sequence: CASSSGSQNHGYTF.

This clonotype came up many times. The chain has TRBV29-1 and TRBJ2-1; 7 bases fit TRBD1. V shed 4 bases and J 0 bases; nucleotides not matched to a gene: 3. This CDR3 has 14 amino acids. In germline, CDR1 is SQVTM, CDR2 ANQGSEA. CDR3 nucleotides: TGCAGCGTTGGAAGGACAGGCTCCTACAATGAGCAGTTCTTC. It codes for CSVGRTGSYNEQFF.

V gene TRBV4-1 combines with J gene TRBJ1-1; 9 bases are shared with TRBD1. V lost 5 bases to trimming and J lost 1 base; unmatched junction nucleotides: 8. Germline CDR1 and CDR2: MGHRA and YSYEKL. CDR3 length equals 16 residues. The CDR3 bases are TGCGCCAGCAGCTCCCGTACGGGACAGGGGAACACTGAAGCTTTCTTT. This encodes CASSSRTGQGNTEAFF.

The V gene is TRBV20-1, the J gene TRBJ1-1, with 8 bases lining up with TRBD1. Germline assignment: CDR1 DFQATT and CDR2 SNEGSKA (reference sequence). The CDR3 contains 18 residues. The J segment lost 3 bases and the V segment lost 2 bases, leaving 17 bases of the junction unmatched. This CDR3 reads CSARLPRPGGEFDTEAFF. CDR3 in DNA: TGCAGTGCTAGACTCCCCCGGCCAGGGGGCGAGTTCGACACTGAAGCTTTCTTT.

The rearrangement uses TRBV20-1 and TRBJ1-6; D is unresolved. Trimming stripped 1 base from V and 10 bases from J, with 17 bases between. The CDR3 covers 15 residues. Looked up from germline, CDR1 is DFQATT and CDR2 is SNEGSKA (reference sequence). In DNA form, the CDR3 reads TGCAGTGCTAGAGCCGGCAAGGGAGTTGGGTCACCCCTCCACTTT. This translates into CSARAGKGVGSPLHF.

The rearrangement joins TRBV20-1 to TRBJ1-5; no firm D call. Germline-derived CDR1 and CDR2 are DFQATT and SNEGSKA (reference sequence). Trimming left V 6 bases short and J 5 bases short, with 14 bases between. The CDR3 length is 13 residues. The CDR3 nucleotides are TGCAGTGCCGTCCGCCACGGGGATCAGCCCCAGCATTTT. It codes for CSAVRHGDQPQHF.

V is TRBV9 and J is TRBJ1-3; unclear D gene. In germline, CDR1 is SGDLS, CDR2 YYNGEE. Trimming removed 9 bases at V and 2 bases at J, with 12 bases between. The CDR3 sequence is 13 residues long. CDR3 bases: TGTGCCACGGGCGGGAGAACTGGAAACACCATATATTTT. The encoded protein is CATGGRTGNTIYF.

V and J are TRBV20-1 and TRBJ1-1, with D possibly being TRBD1 (6 bases). The V end was cut by 1 base, the J end by 0 bases, with 6 bases between. CDR3 length equals 13 residues. In germline, CDR1 is DFQATT, CDR2 SNEGSKA (reference sequence). Here the CDR3 DNA reads TGCAGTGCTAGAGGGACAGTGAACACTGAAGCTTTCTTT. Its protein is CSARGTVNTEAFF.

This clonotype was counted only a few times. The V call is TRBV12-3 or TRBV12-4, the J call TRBJ1-2; D not resolved. Trimming cost V 7 bases and J 8 bases, with 11 bases left between them. The CDR3 has 11 residues. The DNA of the CDR3 is TGTGCCAGCACATCCCAGAAAGGCTACACCTTC. Translated, it gives CASTSQKGYTF.

The genes are TRBV24-1 and TRBJ2-3, with D perhaps given as TRBD1 or TRBD2 (5 bases each). The CDR3 contains 17 residues. Germline V lookup: CDR1 KGHDR, CDR2 SFDVKD. V was clipped by 3 bases and J by 5 bases, with 20 bases between them. The CDR3 sequence: CATSDPRPLGGRDTQYF. The CDR3 region has the DNA TGTGCCACCAGTGATCCTCGCCCCCTTGGGGGAAGAGATACGCAGTATTTT.

This chain uses TRBV28 with TRBJ1-3; 7 bases are a match to TRBD1. V trimming: 6 bases; J trimming: 8 bases; junction bases outside the gene matches: 7. The germline V gene encodes CDR1 MDHEN and CDR2 SYDVKM. The CDR3 runs 13 residues. CDR3 in DNA: TGTGCCAGCAGACGACAGGGTGTATACACCATATATTTT. Encoded protein: CASRRQGVYTIYF.

On this clonotype itself: This may be a read error, as it is one base from a much larger clone. The rearrangement uses TRBV6-5 and TRBJ2-1, with a possible D match to TRBD2 (6 bases). The V and J ends lost 2 bases and 13 bases respectively, with 24 bases between them. Germline CDR1 is MNHEY and CDR2 is SVGAGI. The CDR3 runs 16 residues. The CDR3 DNA is TGTGCCAGCAGTTACGGAGGTAGCGGAGTCCAAGAGACCCAGTTCTTC. This translates into CASSYGGSGVQETQFF.

The chain combines TRBV7-2 with TRBJ2-6; TRBD1 might be the D (6 bases). Germline CDR1 SGHTA, CDR2 FQGNSA. Trimming took off 1 base at V and 2 bases at J, with 15 bases between the two ends. The CDR3 has 18 residues. CDR3 sequence reads: CASSLEGGRRTGANVLTF. The CDR3 DNA reads as TGTGCCAGCAGCTTAGAAGGGGGACGTAGGACTGGGGCCAACGTCCTGACTTTC.

The DNA of the CDR3 is TGTGCCAGCAGCGTAGTAGGCGGGCGGGTCTCCTACAATGAGCAGTTCTTC. It yields the protein CASSVVGGRVSYNEQFF. The V and J genes are TRBV9 and TRBJ2-1; tentative D call: TRBD2 (5 bases). Looked up from germline, CDR1 is SGDLS and CDR2 is YYNGEE. V lost 0 bases and J lost 0, with 13 bases in between. The CDR3 spans 17 residues.

This clonotype appeared a few times. This chain connects TRBV27 to TRBJ1-2, with D possibly matching TRBD1 (5 bases). Trimming cost V 2 bases and J 4 bases, with 14 bases left between them. Germline V gene sequence: CDR1 MNHEY, CDR2 SMNVEV (reference sequence). The CDR3 is 15 amino acids. The chain's CDR3 is CASSLSRGPAYGYTF. In DNA, the CDR3 is TGTGCCAGCAGTTTAAGTAGGGGCCCGGCCTATGGCTACACCTTC.